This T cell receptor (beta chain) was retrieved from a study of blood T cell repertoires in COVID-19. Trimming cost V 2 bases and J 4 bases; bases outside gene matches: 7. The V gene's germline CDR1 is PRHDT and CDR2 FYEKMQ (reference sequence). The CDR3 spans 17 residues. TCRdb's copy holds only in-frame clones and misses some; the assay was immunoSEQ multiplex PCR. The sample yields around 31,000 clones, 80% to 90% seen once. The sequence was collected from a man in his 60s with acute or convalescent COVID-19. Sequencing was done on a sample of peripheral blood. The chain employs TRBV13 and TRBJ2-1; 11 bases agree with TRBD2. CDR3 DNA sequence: TGTGCCAGCAGCTTATCGCTACTAGCGGGGGAGTACAATGAGCAGTTCTTC. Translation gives CASSLSLLAGEYNEQFF.